This TCR beta chain was sequenced for a study of cytomegalovirus exposure and HLA in healthy donors. Across the study: In terms of ancestry, the Caucasian-associated cluster contained roughly 80% of the roughly 400 genotyped donors. Overall study findings and caveats: Presence/absence analyses supposed approximately even sequencing depth among donors. The likely explanation for a cluster of highly shared sequence variants was sequencing artifact. The productive fraction for most TCR beta V segments was about 90% or about 30% in an earlier analysis.

The CDR3 is 15 residues long. Germline V lookup: CDR1 SGHTA, CDR2 FQGTGA. In the PCR, 60 Vbeta and 13 Jbeta primers were used. Assay used: immunoSEQ multiplex PCR; TCRdb lists only in-frame clones, some missing. The repertoire includes about 160,000 clones, 81% of them detected once, and 13% sits in the top ten. On this clone itself: Antigen specificity is unknown.

This chain joins TRBV7-3 and TRBJ1-2, with 12 nucleotides matching TRBD1. Sequencing used PBMCs. The source is a woman in her forties or fifties in good health and CMV-seronegative. The CDR3, as DNA: TGTGCAACCGGGACAGGGGGCCTCCTAGACTATGGCTACACCTTC. Its translation is CATGTGGLLDYGYTF.